This T cell receptor (beta chain) was sequenced for a study of cytomegalovirus exposure and HLA in healthy donors. Study context: HLA-typed donors contributed approximately 86 million unique TCRs, which were held in an early data release.

Germline CDR1 and CDR2: MNHNS and SASEGT. With V trimmed by 5 bases and J by 5 bases, 5 bases remained unmatched. This CDR3 has 15 residues. A multiplex PCR was run with 60 Vbeta primers and 13 Jbeta primers. Assay used: immunoSEQ multiplex PCR; TCRdb lists only in-frame clones, some missing. This repertoire shows about 120,000 clones, around three quarters found once; its top ten account for approximately 3.6%. As concerns this clone: Its matching antigen is unknown.

Whole-study results and caveats: Reportedly, fewer N-insertions than the roughly 600-donor mean appeared in an Asian-associated ancestry cluster in a later analysis.

This TCR was sampled from a man aged 25 to 40 in good health and CMV-seronegative. Material: PBMCs. The chain links TRBV6-1 to TRBJ2-3; 12 bases are a match to TRBD1. The CDR3 DNA reads as TGTGCCAGCAGTCGGGACAGGGGGCTCCAAGATACGCAGTATTTT. Its translation is CASSRDRGLQDTQYF.